This TCR beta chain was sequenced during a study of T cell repertoires in cytomegalovirus infection. Using its own MiXCR run on the reads, TCRdb lists one record per CDR3 protein. The table has about 920,000 distinct CDR3 sequences, 31% seen once. On this clonotype: Its antigen is still unknown.

Germline values: CDR1 KGHSH, CDR2 LQKENI. This CDR3 has 15 amino acids. The V end was cut by 2 bases, the J end by 2 bases, with 12 bases between. The receptor was isolated from a human donor in good health (CMV status not recorded). Some clones in this sample may be carry-over from other donors' samples. Sequencing was performed on cultured CD8+ T cells from PBMCs, taken from culture after CMV antigen stimulation. The chain recombines TRBV18 with TRBJ1-1, with TRBD1 as a possible D gene (5 bases). The CDR3 region is CASSPTRGLNTEAFF. The CDR3 coding sequence is TGTGCCAGCTCACCAACCCGGGGCCTCAACACTGAAGCTTTCTTT.